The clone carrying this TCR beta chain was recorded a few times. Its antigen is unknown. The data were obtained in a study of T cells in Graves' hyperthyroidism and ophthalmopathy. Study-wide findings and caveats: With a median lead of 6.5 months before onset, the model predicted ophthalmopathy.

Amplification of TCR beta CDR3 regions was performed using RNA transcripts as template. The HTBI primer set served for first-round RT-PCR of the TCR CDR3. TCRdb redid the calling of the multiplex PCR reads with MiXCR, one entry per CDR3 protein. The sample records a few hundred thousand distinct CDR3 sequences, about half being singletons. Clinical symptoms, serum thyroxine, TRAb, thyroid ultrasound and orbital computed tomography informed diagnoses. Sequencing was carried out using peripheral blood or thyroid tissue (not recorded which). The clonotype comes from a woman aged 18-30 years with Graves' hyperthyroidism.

The CDR3 nucleotides read TGCAGTGCTAGGGAAACTAGCGCGGGGGAGCTGTTTTTT. It codes for CSARETSAGELFF. The chain recombines TRBV20-1 with TRBJ2-2; 7 positions match TRBD2. Germline V CDR1 and CDR2: DFQATT, SNEGSKA (reference sequence). The CDR3 has 13 amino acids. Losses at the gene ends were 3 bases for V and 8 bases for J; bases not matched to a gene: 6.